The rows below give T cell receptor beta chains drawn from one sample of a study of cytomegalovirus exposure and HLA in healthy donors. Using immunoSEQ multiplex PCR, the repertoire was profiled, and TCRdb retains in-frame clones only, with some absent. The repertoire includes approximately 190,000 clones, around 64% of them detected once, and approximately 2.5% sits in the top ten. The sample consisted of PBMCs. The source is a man in his forties in good health and CMV-seropositive. CDR3s include the opening cysteine and the closing phenylalanine or tryptophan. Fields, in order: CDR3 DNA, CDR3 protein, J gene, clone size, V gene, D gene. A D gene is named only where the DNA matches it firmly. Not every row has a clone size; where given, it reads once, few, many or a size class.

TGCGCCAGCAGCTTGATTGACAGTGATTCACCCCTCCACTTT CASSLIDSDSPLHF TRBJ1-6 few TRBV5-1 -
TGTGCCAGCAGCACAGGGGGCATAGGCTATGGCTACACCTTC CASSTGGIGYGYTF TRBJ1-2 - TRBV27 TRBD1
TGTGCCAGCAGTGAATGGGTCAGGGCCACCACAGATACGCAGTATTTT CASSEWVRATTDTQYF TRBJ2-3 - TRBV6-1 -
TGTGCTAGTGGTTTCGGGACTAGCGGGGGACCCAATGAGCAGTTCTTC CASGFGTSGGPNEQFF TRBJ2-1 - TRBV12-5 TRBD2
TGTGCCAGCACCTCCCTTCAGATCTATGGCTACACCTTC CASTSLQIYGYTF TRBJ1-2 - TRBV7-2 -
TGTGCCAGCAGCCTTCCGGGACAGGGGACTGAGCAGTTCTTC CASSLPGQGTEQFF TRBJ2-1 few TRBV6-7 TRBD1
TGTGCCAGCAGCTTGGACAGGGGGCGCCAAGAGACCCAGTACTTC CASSLDRGRQETQYF TRBJ2-5 - TRBV5-4 TRBD1
TGCAGCGGGGACAGGGGGAACACTGAAGCTTTCTTT CSGDRGNTEAFF TRBJ1-1 - TRBV29-1 TRBD1
TGCGCCACCCGGGACAGGGGAACCTACGAGCAGTACTTC CATRDRGTYEQYF TRBJ2-7 - TRBV10-2 TRBD1
TGTGCCAGCAGTAGCGGCGGGGGTCGGGGTGAGCAGTTCTTC CASSSGGGRGEQFF TRBJ2-1 - TRBV27 TRBD2
TGTGCCAGCAGCCGGGGCGGGGCCGGTCGGGCGGGATACGAGCAGTACTTC CASSRGGAGRAGYEQYF TRBJ2-7 - TRBV5-6 -
TGTGCCAGCAGCTTAGCCCCAGGACAAGAACAGCAGTTCTTC CASSLAPGQEQQFF TRBJ2-1 few TRBV7-2 -
TGTGCCAGCAGCTTCAGATCCCAGTCTGGGGCCAACGTCCTGACTTTC CASSFRSQSGANVLTF TRBJ2-6 - TRBV11-2 -
TGTGCCAGCAGTGAAGGACTAGAGGTATACAATGAGCAGTTCTTC CASSEGLEVYNEQFF TRBJ2-1 - TRBV2 -
TGTGCCAGCAGCCCGCGTAGCGGCCACACAGATACGCAGTATTTT CASSPRSGHTDTQYF TRBJ2-3 - TRBV7-2 -
TGTGCCAGGGCGGCAGGGGGCAATGAAAAACTGTTTTTT CARAAGGNEKLFF TRBJ1-4 - TRBV2 TRBD1
TGTGCCATCAGTGAGTCGCGGGGGGCCGGGGAGCTGTTTTTT CAISESRGAGELFF TRBJ2-2 - TRBV10-3 TRBD2
TGTGCCAGCAGTCAAGACAGGGTTTTTAACTATGGCTACACCTTC CASSQDRVFNYGYTF TRBJ1-2 - TRBV2 TRBD1
TGTGCCAGCAGCTTAGCTGCTAGCGGGGGCCCCAGGACCCAGTACTTC CASSLAASGGPRTQYF TRBJ2-5 - TRBV7-2 TRBD2
TGTGCCAGCAGCTCGGACATCCCCTACGAGCAGTACTTC CASSSDIPYEQYF TRBJ2-7 - TRBV5-6 -
TGTGCCAGCAGCGCCGGGACAGGGCCCCTTTATACGCAGTATTTT CASSAGTGPLYTQYF TRBJ2-3 - TRBV9 TRBD1
TGTGCCAGCAGTCCCCGTGGAGGAAACTATGGCTACACCTTC CASSPRGGNYGYTF TRBJ1-2 - TRBV6-6 -